The sequence of this T cell receptor beta chain was determined in a study of long-term antiretroviral therapy in people with HIV. Study-wide results and limits: Data on ART adherence, viral resistance or therapy changes were unavailable.

Each specimen consisted of about 0.95-10 million cryopreserved PBMC prior to extraction of DNA. As concerns this clone: Its specificity is not known.

This CDR3 contains 16 residues. The germline gives CDR1 MNHEY, CDR2 SVGAGI. V lost 4 bases to trimming and J lost 10 bases, with 26 bases between them. Samples were assayed with immunoSEQ v3.0 at survey level. The method was immunoSEQ multiplex PCR; TCRdb's version includes in-frame clones alone and lacks a portion of them. The sample lists some 28,000 clones, nearly 95% seen once, with around 8% in the top ten. The sequencing used unsorted PBMCs, collected 6 to 6.5 years after starting antiretroviral therapy. The chain recombines TRBV6-5 with TRBJ2-7; D possibly matches TRBD1 or TRBD2 (6 bases each). The receptor's source is a man aged 25-45 years with HIV. CDR3 residues: CASSLSGAGKGGLQYF. The CDR3 nucleotides are TGTGCCAGCAGTTTATCTGGGGCAGGGAAGGGGGGACTCCAGTACTTC.